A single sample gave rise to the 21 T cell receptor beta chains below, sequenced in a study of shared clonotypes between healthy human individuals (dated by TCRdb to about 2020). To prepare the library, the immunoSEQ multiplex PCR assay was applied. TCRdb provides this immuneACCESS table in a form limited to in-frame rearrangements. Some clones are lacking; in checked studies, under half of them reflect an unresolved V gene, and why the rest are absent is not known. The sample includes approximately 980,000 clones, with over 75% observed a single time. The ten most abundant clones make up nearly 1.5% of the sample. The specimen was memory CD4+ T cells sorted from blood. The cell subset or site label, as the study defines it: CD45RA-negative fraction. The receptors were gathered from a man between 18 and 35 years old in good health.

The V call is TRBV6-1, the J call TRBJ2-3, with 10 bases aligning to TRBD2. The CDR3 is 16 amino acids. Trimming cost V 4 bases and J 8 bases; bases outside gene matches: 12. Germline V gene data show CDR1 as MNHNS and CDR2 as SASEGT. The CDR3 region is CASSGGRAGGPGTQYF. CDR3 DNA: TGTGCCAGCAGTGGGGGACGAGCGGGAGGGCCAGGTACGCAGTATTTT.

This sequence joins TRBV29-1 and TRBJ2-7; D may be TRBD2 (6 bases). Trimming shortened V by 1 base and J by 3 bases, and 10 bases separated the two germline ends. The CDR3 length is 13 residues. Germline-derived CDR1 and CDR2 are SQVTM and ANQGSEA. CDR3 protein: CSVEGDGGYEQYF. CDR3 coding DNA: TGCAGCGTTGAAGGGGACGGGGGCTACGAGCAGTACTTC.

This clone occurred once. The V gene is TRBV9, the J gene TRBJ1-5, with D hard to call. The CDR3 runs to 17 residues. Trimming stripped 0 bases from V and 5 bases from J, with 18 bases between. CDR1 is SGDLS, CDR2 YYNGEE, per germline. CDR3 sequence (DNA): TGTGCCAGCAGCGTAGGGGCTGGAGGATCGGGGTATCAGCCCCAGCATTTT. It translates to CASSVGAGGSGYQPQHF. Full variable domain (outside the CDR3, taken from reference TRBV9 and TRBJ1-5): DSGVTQTPKHLITATGQRVTLRCSPRSGDLSVYWYQQSLDQGLQFLIQYYNGEERAKGNILERFSAQQFPDLHSELNLSSLELGDSALYFCASSVGAGGSGYQPQHFGDGTRLSIL.

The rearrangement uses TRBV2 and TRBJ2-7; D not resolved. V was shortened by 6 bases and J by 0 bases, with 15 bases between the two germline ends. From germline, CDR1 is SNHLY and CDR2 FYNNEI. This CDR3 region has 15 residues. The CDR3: CASRQAALSSYEQYF. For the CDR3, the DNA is TGTGCCAGCAGGCAGGCAGCCCTGAGCTCCTACGAGCAGTACTTC.

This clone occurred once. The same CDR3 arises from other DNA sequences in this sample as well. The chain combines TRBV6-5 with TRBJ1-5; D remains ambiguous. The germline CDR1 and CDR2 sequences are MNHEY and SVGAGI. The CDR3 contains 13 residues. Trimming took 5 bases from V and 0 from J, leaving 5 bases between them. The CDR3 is CASSLTSNQPQHF. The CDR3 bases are TGTGCCAGCAGTCTAACTAGCAATCAGCCCCAGCATTTT.

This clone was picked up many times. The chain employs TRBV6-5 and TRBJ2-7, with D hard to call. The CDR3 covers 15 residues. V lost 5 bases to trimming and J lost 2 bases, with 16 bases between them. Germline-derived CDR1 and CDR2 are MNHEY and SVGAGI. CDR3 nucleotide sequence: TGTGCCAGCAGTCCGTCGTCGATCGGCACCTACGAGCAGTACTTC. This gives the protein CASSPSSIGTYEQYF.

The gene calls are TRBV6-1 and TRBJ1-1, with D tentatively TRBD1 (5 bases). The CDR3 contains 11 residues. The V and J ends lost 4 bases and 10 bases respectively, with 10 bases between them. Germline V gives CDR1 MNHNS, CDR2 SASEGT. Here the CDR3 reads CASSARDTAFF. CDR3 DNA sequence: TGTGCCAGCAGTGCCAGGGATACAGCTTTCTTT.

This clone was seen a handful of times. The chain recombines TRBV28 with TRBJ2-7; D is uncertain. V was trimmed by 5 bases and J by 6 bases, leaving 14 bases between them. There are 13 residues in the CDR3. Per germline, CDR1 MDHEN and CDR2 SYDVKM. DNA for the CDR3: TGTGCCAGCAGTCCCCCGGACCAGGCCGAGCAGTACTTC. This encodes CASSPPDQAEQYF.

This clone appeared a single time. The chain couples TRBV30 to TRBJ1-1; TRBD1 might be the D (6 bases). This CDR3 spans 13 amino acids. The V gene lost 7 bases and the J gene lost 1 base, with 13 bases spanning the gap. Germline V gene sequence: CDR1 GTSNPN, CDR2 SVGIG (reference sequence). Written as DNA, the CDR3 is TGTGCCTCCAAGGGGGACAAGAACACTGAAGCTTTCTTT. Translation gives CASKGDKNTEAFF.

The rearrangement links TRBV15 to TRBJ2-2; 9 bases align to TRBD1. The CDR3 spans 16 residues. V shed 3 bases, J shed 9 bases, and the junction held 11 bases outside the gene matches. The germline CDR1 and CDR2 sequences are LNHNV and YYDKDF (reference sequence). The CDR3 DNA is TGTGCCACCAGCAGGCCCCGGGACAGGGCAATCAGGGAGCTGTTTTTT. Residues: CATSRPRDRAIRELFF.

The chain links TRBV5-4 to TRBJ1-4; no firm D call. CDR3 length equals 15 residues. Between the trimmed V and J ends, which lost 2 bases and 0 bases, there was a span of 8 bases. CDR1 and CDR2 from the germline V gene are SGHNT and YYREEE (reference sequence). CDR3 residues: CASSLDMTTNEKLFF. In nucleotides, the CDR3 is TGTGCCAGCAGCTTAGATATGACAACTAATGAAAAACTGTTTTTT.

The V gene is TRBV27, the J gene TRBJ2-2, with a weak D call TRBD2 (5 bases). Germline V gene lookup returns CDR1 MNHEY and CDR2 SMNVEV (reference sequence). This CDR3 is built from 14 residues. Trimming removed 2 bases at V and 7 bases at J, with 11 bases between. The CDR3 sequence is CASSLGSLVGELFF. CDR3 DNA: TGTGCCAGCAGTTTAGGGAGTTTGGTCGGGGAGCTGTTTTTT.

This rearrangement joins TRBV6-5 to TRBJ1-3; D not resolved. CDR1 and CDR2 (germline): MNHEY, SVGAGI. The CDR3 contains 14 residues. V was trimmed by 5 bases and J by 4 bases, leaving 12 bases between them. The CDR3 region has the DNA TGTGCCAGCAGTCGTATTTCGGGAGGAAACACCATATATTTT. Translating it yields CASSRISGGNTIYF.

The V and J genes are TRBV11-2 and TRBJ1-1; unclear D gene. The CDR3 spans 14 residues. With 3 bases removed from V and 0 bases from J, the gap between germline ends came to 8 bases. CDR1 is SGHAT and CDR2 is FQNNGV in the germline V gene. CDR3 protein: CASSFPTLNTEAFF. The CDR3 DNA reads TGTGCCAGCAGCTTTCCAACGTTGAACACTGAAGCTTTCTTT.

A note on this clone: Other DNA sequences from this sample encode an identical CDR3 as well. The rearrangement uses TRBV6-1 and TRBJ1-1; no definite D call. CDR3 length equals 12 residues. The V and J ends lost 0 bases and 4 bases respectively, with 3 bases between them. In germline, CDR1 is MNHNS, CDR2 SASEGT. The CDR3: CASSEAGTEAFF. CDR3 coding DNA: TGTGCCAGCAGTGAAGCTGGCACTGAAGCTTTCTTT.

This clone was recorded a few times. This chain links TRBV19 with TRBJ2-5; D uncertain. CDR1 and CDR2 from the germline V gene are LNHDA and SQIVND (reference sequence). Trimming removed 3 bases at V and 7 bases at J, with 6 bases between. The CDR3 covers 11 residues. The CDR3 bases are TGTGCCAGTAGTATCATGGGGACCCAGTACTTC. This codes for CASSIMGTQYF.

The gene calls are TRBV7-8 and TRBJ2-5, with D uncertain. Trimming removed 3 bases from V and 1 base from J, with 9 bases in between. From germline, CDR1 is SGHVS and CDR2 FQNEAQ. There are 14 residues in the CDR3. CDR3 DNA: TGTGCCAGCAGCTTTATTTCCAGCCAAGAGACCCAGTACTTC. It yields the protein CASSFISSQETQYF.

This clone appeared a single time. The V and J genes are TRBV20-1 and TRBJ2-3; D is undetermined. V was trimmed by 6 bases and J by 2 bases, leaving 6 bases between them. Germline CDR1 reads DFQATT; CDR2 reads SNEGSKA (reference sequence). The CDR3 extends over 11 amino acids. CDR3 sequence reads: CSAPATDTQYF. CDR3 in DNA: TGCAGTGCCCCCGCCACAGATACGCAGTATTTT.

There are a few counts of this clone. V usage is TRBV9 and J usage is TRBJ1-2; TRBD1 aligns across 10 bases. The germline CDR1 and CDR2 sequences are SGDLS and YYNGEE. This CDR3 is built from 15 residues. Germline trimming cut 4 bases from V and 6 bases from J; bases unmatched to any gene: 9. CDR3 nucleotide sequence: TGTGCCAGCAGCCCCTTCTGGGACAGGGGACATGGCTACACCTTC. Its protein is CASSPFWDRGHGYTF.

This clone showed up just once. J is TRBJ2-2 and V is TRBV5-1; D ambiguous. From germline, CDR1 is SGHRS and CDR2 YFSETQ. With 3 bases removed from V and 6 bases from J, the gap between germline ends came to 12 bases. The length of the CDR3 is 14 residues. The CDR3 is CASSSSWSAGELFF. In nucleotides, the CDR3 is TGCGCCAGCAGCTCGTCGTGGTCCGCCGGGGAGCTGTTTTTT.

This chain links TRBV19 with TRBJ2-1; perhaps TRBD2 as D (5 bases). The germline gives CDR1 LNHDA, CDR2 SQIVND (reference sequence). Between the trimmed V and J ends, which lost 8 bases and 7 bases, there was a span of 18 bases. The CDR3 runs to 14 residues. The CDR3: CASRERVTVNEQFF. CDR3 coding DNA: TGTGCCAGTCGCGAGAGGGTAACGGTGAATGAGCAGTTCTTC.